This T cell receptor (beta chain) appears in the sequencing data of a study of response to subunit inactivated influenza vaccine. Broader study findings: Every seasonal influenza vaccination brings in few new T cells, the authors suggested.

The length of the CDR3 is 16 residues. V lost 0 bases and J lost 3, with 13 bases in between. The germline CDR1 and CDR2 sequences are LGHNA and YSLEER. This clonotype has only a few counts. Its cognate antigen is unknown. TCRdb processed the RT-PCR reads anew with MiXCR; each CDR3 protein has one entry. Of a few hundred thousand distinct CDR3 sequences listed, over 9.5% are singletons. The V call is TRBV4-3, the J call TRBJ2-3, with D possibly being TRBD2 (5 bases). The clonotype originates from a man aged 50 to 59 who received an inactivated influenza vaccine. Sequencing was performed on PBMCs from blood, taken roughly 45 days after vaccination. CDR3 region: CASSQDLAGQTDTQYF. In DNA, the CDR3 is TGCGCCAGCAGCCAAGATCTTGCGGGCCAAACAGATACGCAGTATTTT.